These T cell receptor beta chains were read from a single sample in a study of T cells in Graves' hyperthyroidism and ophthalmopathy. TCRdb re-called the multiplex PCR reads through MiXCR, storing one row per CDR3 protein. The sample includes 500,000 to 600,000 distinct CDR3 sequences, under 60% of them seen just once. The sequencing sample was made of peripheral blood or thyroid tissue (not recorded which). The receptor source for this set is an adult woman with Graves' disease, either hyperthyroidism or ophthalmopathy (not recorded which). The CDR3 runs from the conserved cysteine through the conserved F or W. The D gene is left open where the match is weak. A clone size is listed for some rows: how often the clone was seen (once, few, many), or a class if it is expanded.

DNA: TGCAGTGCCTCACCCACTAGCGGGAGGGCCGGGAACACCGGGGAGCTGTTTTTT; CDR3: CSASPTSGRAGNTGELFF; length: 18; D: TRBD2; J: TRBJ2-2; size: many; V: TRBV20-1
DNA: TGTGCCATCAGTCCAGGGTACGAAAACACCATATATTTT; CDR3: CAISPGYENTIYF; length: 13; D: .; J: TRBJ1-3; size: .; V: TRBV10-3
DNA: TGTGCCAGTTCCACAGATACGCAGTATTTT; CDR3: CASSTDTQYF; length: 10; D: .; J: TRBJ2-3; size: few; V: TRBV11-2
DNA: TGCAGTGCTCGATACAGGGGGCAAGAGACCCAGTACTTC; CDR3: CSARYRGQETQYF; length: 13; D: TRBD1; J: TRBJ2-5; size: .; V: TRBV20-1
DNA: TGTGCCAGTAGTATACCGACAGGGATTGGATTTGGGGCCAACGTCCTGACTTTC; CDR3: CASSIPTGIGFGANVLTF; length: 18; D: TRBD1; J: TRBJ2-6; size: once; V: TRBV19
DNA: TGTGCCATCAGTACATCCTCGACTGAAGCTTTCTTT; CDR3: CAISTSSTEAFF; length: 12; D: .; J: TRBJ1-1; size: .; V: TRBV10-3
DNA: TGCGCCAGCTCCCTCCCTGGACAGGGGGGAGAACTGTTTTTT; CDR3: CASSLPGQGGELFF; length: 14; D: TRBD1; J: TRBJ1-4; size: .; V: TRBV10-2
DNA: TGCGCCAGCAGCTTGAAGGGGCAGAACACTGAAGCTTTCTTT; CDR3: CASSLKGQNTEAFF; length: 14; D: .; J: TRBJ1-1; size: many; V: TRBV5-1
DNA: TGTACCAGCGTGAGGGGACTAGCCACCACCTACGAGCAGTACTTC; CDR3: CTSVRGLATTYEQYF; length: 15; D: TRBD2; J: TRBJ2-7; size: .; V: TRBV2
DNA: TGTGCCACCAGCAGCTCAGGGGGCGCCCACACCGGGGAGCTGTTTTTT; CDR3: CATSSSGGAHTGELFF; length: 16; D: TRBD1; J: TRBJ2-2; size: .; V: TRBV15
DNA: TGTGCCAGCAGCTTACCGGATACCACGGCAGAGACCCAGTACTTC; CDR3: CASSLPDTTAETQYF; length: 15; D: .; J: TRBJ2-5; size: few; V: TRBV11-2